This record looks at one TCR beta chain sequence and its context. The antigen remains undetermined. This sample is part of a study of T cells after posttransplantation cyclophosphamide. Produced via immunoSEQ multiplex PCR; TCRdb's table is partial and in-frame only. Here the sample spans thousands of clones, more than 65% being singletons. Regarding the study as a whole: Donor CD8+ memory clones often dominated recipient blood repertoires at later times.

Treatment was busulfan-fludarabine conditioning, a marrow graft, and cyclophosphamide on days +3 and +4. Losses at the gene ends were 3 bases for V and 4 bases for J; bases not matched to a gene: 2. This CDR3 has 15 amino acids. The germline gives CDR1 LGHNT, CDR2 FRNRAP. The rearrangement links TRBV12-5 to TRBJ2-1; 11 bases align to TRBD2. The TCR comes from a female patient aged 40 to 55 who received an allogeneic stem cell transplant from a related donor, was CMV-positive, and had no GVHD. These T cells may partly come from the graft donor. This sample comprised CD8+ T cells sorted from PBMCs, obtained around 1,100 days after allogeneic stem cell transplant with posttransplant cyclophosphamide. The CDR3 spells CASGFASGGYNEQFF. CDR3 coding DNA: TGTGCTAGTGGTTTTGCTAGCGGGGGGTACAATGAGCAGTTCTTC.